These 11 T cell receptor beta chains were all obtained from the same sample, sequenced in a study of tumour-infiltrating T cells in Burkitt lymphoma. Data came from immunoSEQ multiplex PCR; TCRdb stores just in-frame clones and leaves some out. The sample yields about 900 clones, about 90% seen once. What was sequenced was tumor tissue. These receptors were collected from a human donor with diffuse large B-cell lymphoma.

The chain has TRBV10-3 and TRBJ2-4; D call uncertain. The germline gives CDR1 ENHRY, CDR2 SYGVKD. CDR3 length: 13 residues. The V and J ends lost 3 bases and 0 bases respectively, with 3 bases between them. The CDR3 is CAISDGAKNIQYF. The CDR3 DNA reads TGTGCCATCAGTGATGGAGCCAAAAACATTCAGTACTTC.

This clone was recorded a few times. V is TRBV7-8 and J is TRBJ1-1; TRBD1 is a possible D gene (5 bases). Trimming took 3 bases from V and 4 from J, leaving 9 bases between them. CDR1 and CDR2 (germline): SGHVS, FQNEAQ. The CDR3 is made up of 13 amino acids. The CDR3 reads CASSFPGGTEAFF. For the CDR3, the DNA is TGTGCCAGCAGCTTCCCCGGGGGCACTGAAGCTTTCTTT.

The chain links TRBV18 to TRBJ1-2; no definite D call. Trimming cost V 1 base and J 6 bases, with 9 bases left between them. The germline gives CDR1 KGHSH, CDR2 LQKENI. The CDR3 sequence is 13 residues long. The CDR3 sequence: CASSPRRLDGYTF. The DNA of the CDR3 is TGTGCCAGCTCACCACGGAGGTTGGATGGCTACACCTTC.

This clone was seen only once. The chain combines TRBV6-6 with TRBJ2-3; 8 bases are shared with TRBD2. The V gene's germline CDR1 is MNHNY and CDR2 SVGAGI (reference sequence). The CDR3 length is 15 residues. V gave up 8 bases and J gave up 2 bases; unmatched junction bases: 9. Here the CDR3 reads CASRGGRSYTDTQYF. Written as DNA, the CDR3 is TGTGCCAGCCGAGGCGGGAGGTCATACACAGATACGCAGTATTTT.

The CDR3 protein is CASSLPDGLAKNIQYF. CDR3 nucleotide sequence: TGTGCCAGCAGCTTACCCGACGGCCTAGCCAAAAACATTCAGTACTTC. The chain has TRBV7-8 and TRBJ2-4; D call uncertain. This CDR3 contains 16 residues. Germline V gene sequence: CDR1 SGHVS, CDR2 FQNEAQ. V lost 2 bases to trimming and J lost 0 bases, with 11 bases between them.

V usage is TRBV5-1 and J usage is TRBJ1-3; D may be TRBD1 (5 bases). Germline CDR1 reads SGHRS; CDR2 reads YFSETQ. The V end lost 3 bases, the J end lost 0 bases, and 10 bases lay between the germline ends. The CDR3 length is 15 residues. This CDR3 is CASSSDSYSGNTIYF. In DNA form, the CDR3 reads TGCGCCAGCAGCTCTGACAGTTACTCTGGAAACACCATATATTTT.

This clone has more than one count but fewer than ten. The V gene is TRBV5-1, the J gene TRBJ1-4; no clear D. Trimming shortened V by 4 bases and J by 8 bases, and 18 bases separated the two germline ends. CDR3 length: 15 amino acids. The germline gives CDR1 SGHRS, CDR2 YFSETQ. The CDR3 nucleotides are TGCGCCAGCAGCGCCTCGACAATGGAGCGGGAAAAACTGTTTTTT. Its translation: CASSASTMEREKLFF.

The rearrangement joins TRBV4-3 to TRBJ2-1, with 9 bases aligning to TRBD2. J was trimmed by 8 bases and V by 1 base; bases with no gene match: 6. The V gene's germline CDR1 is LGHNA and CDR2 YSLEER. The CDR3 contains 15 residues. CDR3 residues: CASSQGWASGDEQFF. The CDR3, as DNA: TGCGCCAGCAGCCAAGGATGGGCTAGCGGGGATGAGCAGTTCTTC.

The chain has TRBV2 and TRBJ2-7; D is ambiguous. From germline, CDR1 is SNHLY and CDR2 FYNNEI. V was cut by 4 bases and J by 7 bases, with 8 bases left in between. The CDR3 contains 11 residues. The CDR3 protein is CASSGPIEQYF. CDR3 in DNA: TGTGCCAGCAGTGGCCCTATTGAGCAGTACTTC. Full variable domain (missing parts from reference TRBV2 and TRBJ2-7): EPEVTQTPSHQVTQMGQEVILRCVPISNHLYFYWYRQILGQKVEFLVSFYNNEISEKSEIFDDQFSVERPDGSNFTLKIRSTKLEDSAMYFCASSGPIEQYFGPGTRLTVT.

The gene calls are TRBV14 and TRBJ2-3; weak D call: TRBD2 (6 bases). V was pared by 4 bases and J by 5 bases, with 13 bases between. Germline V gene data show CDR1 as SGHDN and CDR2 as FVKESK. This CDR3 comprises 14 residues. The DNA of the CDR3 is TGTGCCAGCAGCCGTGGGGGGTCCGGAGATACGCAGTATTTT. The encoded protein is CASSRGGSGDTQYF.

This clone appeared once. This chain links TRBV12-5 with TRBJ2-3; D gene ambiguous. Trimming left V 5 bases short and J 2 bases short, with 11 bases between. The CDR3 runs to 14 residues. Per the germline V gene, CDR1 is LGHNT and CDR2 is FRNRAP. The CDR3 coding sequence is TGTGCTAGTGGTCTCCGACACACCACAGATACGCAGTATTTT. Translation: CASGLRHTTDTQYF.